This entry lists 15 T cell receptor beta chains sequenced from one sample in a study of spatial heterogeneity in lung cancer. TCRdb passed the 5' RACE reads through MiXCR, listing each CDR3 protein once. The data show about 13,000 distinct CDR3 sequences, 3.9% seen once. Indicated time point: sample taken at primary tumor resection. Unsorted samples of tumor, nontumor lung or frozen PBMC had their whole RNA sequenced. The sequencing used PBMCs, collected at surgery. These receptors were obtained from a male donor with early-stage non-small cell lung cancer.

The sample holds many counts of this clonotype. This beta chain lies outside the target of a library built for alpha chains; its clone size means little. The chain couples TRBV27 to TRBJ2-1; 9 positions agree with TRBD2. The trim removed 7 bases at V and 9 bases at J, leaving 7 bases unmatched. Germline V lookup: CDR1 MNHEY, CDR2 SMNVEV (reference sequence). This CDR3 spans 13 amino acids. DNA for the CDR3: TGTGCCAGCACCCTCGGGCGGGAGGGTGAGCAGTTCTTC. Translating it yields CASTLGREGEQFF.

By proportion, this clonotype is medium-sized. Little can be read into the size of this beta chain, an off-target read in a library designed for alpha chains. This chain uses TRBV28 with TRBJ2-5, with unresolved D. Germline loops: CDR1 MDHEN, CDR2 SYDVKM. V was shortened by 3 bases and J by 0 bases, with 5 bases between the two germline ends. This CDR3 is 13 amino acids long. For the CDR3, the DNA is TGTGCCAGCAGTTTTCACCACCAAGAGACCCAGTACTTC. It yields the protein CASSFHHQETQYF.

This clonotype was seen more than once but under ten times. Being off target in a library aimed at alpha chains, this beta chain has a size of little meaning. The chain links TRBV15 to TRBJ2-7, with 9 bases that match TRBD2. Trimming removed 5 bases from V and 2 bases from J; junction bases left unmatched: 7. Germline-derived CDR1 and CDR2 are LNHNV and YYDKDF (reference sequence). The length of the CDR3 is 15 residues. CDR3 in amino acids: CATSAAGLATYEQYF. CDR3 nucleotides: TGTGCCACCAGCGCAGCGGGACTAGCAACCTACGAGCAGTACTTC.

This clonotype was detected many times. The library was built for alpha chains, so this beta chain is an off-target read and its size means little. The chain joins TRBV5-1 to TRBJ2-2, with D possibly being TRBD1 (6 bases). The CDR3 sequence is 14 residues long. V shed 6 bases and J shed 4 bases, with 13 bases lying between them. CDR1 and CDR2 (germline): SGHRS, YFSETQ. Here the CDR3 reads CASTPTGATGELFF. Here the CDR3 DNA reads TGCGCCAGCACCCCGACAGGCGCCACCGGGGAGCTGTTTTTT.

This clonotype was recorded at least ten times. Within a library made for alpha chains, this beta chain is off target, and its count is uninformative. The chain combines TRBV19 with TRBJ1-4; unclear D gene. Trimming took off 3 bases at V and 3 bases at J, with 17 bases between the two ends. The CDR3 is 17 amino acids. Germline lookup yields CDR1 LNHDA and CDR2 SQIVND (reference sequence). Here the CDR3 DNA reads TGTGCCAGTAGTATTCGCCAGAGTGACCGTTCTAATGAAAAACTGTTTTTT. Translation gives CASSIRQSDRSNEKLFF.

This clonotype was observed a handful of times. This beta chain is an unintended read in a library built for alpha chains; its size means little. The CDR3 coding sequence is TGTGCCAGCAGCTTAGAGACGGGGGGTAATTCACCCCTCCACTTT. Protein sequence: CASSLETGGNSPLHF. The J gene is TRBJ1-6, the V gene TRBV11-2, with D maybe TRBD1 (5 bases). The CDR3 has 15 amino acids. Trimming took off 0 bases at V and 6 bases at J, with 9 bases between the two ends. Germline CDR1 and CDR2: SGHAT and FQNNGV.

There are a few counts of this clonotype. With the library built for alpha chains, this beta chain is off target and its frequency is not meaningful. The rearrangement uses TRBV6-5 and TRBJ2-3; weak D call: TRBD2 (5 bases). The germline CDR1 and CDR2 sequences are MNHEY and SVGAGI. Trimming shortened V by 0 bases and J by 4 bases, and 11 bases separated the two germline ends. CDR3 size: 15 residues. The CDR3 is CASSYSPSPPDTQYF. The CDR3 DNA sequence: TGTGCCAGCAGTTACTCGCCTAGCCCCCCAGATACGCAGTATTTT.

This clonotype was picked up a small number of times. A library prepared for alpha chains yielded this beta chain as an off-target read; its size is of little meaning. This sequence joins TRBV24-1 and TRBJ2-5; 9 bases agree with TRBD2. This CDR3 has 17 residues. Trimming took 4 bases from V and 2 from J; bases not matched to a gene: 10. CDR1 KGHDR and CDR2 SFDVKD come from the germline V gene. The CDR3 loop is CATSDPIAGEGQETQYF. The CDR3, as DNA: TGTGCCACCAGTGACCCCATAGCGGGAGAGGGGCAAGAGACCCAGTACTTC.

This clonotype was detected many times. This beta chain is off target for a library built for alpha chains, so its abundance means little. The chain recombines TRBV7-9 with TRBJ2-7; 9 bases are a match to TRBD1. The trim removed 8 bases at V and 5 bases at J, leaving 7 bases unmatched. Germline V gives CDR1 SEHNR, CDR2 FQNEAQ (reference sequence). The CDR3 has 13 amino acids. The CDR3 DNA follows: TGTGCCAGCGCGACAGGGGGGTCCAACGAGCAGTACTTC. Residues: CASATGGSNEQYF.

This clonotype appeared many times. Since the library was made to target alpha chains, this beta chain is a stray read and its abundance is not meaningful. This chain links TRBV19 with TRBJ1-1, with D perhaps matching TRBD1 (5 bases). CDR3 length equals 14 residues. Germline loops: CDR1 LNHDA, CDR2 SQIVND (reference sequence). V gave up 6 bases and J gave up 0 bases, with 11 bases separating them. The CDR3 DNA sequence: TGTGCCAGTAGGAGACAGATATTGAACACTGAAGCTTTCTTT. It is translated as CASRRQILNTEAFF.

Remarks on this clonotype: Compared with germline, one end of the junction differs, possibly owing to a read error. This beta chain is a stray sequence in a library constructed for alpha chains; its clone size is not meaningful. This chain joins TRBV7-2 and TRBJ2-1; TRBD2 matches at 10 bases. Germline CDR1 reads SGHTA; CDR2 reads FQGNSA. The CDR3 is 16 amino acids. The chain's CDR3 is CVSSLLGVAGGVEQFF. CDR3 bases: TGTGTCAGCAGCTTGTTGGGGGTAGCGGGAGGTGTTGAGCAGTTCTTC.

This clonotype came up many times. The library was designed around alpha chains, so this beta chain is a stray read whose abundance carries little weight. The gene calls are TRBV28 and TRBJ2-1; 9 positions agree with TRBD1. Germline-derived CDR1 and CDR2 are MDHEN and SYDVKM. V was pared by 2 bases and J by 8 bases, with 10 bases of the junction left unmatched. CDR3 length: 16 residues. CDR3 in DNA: TGTGCCAGCAGTTTAATGGGACAGGGAGGGCGAGATGAGCAGTTCTTC. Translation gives CASSLMGQGGRDEQFF.

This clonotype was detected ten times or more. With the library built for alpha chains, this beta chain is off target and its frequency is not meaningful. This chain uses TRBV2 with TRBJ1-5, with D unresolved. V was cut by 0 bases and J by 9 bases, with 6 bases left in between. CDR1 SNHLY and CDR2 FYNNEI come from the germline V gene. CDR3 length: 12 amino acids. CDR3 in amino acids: CASSEAWGPQHF. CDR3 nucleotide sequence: TGTGCCAGCAGTGAAGCGTGGGGGCCCCAGCATTTT.

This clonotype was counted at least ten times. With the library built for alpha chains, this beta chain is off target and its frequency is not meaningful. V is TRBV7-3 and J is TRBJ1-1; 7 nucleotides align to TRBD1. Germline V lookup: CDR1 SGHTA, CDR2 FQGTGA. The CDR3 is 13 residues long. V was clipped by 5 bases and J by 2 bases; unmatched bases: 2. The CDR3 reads CASSRDRNTEAFF. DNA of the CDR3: TGTGCCAGCAGCCGGGACAGAAACACTGAAGCTTTCTTT.

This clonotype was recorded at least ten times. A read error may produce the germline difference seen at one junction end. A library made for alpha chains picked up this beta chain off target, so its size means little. The CDR3 region has the DNA TGTGCCAGCAGCCCAGACCTATTCCAAGAGACCCAGTTC. It codes for CASSPDLFQETQF. The chain carries TRBV7-9 and TRBJ2-5, with D unclear. CDR1 is SEHNR and CDR2 is FQNEAQ in the germline V gene (reference sequence). There are 13 residues in the CDR3.